The 9 T cell receptor beta chains presented below share a single source sample, sequenced in a study of T cells in Graves' hyperthyroidism and ophthalmopathy. Authors of the study amplified TCR beta CDR3 regions from RNA transcripts. RT-PCR in the first round (using the HTBI primer set) targeted the TCR CDR3. TCRdb processed the multiplex PCR reads anew with MiXCR; each CDR3 protein has one entry. This table holds some 380,000 distinct CDR3 sequences, approximately 13% found once. Material for sequencing was blood. Receptor source: a man aged 25-45 years with Graves' hyperthyroidism that later progressed to Graves' ophthalmopathy.

There are many counts of this clonotype. Relative to the germline gene, one junction end is altered; a read error may explain this. The genes are TRBV6-1 and TRBJ2-7, with 9 bases identical to TRBD1. The CDR3 runs 15 residues. From germline, CDR1 is MNHNS and CDR2 SASEGT. The CDR3 nucleotides are TGTGCCAGCAGCGAAGGACAGGGGAAGGTTGGCGAGCAGTACTTC. The encoded protein is CASSEGQGKVGEQYF.

The rearrangement links TRBV18 to TRBJ2-7; D remains unclear. Germline CDR1 is KGHSH and CDR2 is LQKENI. V was shortened by 0 bases and J by 3 bases, with 12 bases between the two germline ends. There are 15 residues in the CDR3. Here the CDR3 reads CASSPPETPFYEQYF. The CDR3 DNA sequence: TGTGCCAGCTCACCACCGGAGACGCCTTTCTACGAGCAGTACTTC.

The chain links TRBV5-1 to TRBJ1-4; D is possibly TRBD1 (5 bases). Germline CDR1 is SGHRS and CDR2 is YFSETQ. The CDR3 runs to 15 residues. V was pared by 0 bases and J by 8 bases, with 14 bases between. CDR3 sequence reads: CASSLDGAVREKLFF. CDR3 DNA: TGCGCCAGCAGCTTGGACGGGGCCGTTCGAGAAAAACTGTTTTTT.

Ten or more counts support this clonotype. The gene calls are TRBV28 and TRBJ2-1; D may correspond to TRBD1 or TRBD2 (6 bases each). The ends were cut back, 8 bases at V and 1 base at J, with 24 bases in the middle. Germline CDR1 reads MDHEN; CDR2 reads SYDVKM. This CDR3 comprises 18 residues. CDR3 amino acids: CASSMGAPLARSYNEQFF. The DNA for the CDR3 is TGTGCCAGCTCGATGGGGGCACCACTAGCTCGATCCTACAATGAGCAGTTCTTC.

This chain connects TRBV28 to TRBJ2-3, with TRBD2 matching 8 bases. The CDR3 has 18 residues. The junction had 13 bases not matched to a gene; V was cut back by 5 bases and J by 0 bases. The germline V gene encodes CDR1 MDHEN and CDR2 SYDVKM. DNA for the CDR3: TGTGCCAGCAGTCCCCCTCTGGTAGCGGGATCAAGCACAGATACGCAGTATTTT. Encoded protein: CASSPPLVAGSSTDTQYF.

This clonotype was counted many times. The chain couples TRBV6-1 to TRBJ1-5, with 10 positions matching TRBD1. The CDR3 runs to 15 residues. The germline gives CDR1 MNHNS, CDR2 SASEGT. V shed 2 bases and J 7 bases; nucleotides not matched to a gene: 5. The CDR3 reads CASSETGQGHQPQHF. The CDR3 nucleotides are TGTGCCAGCAGTGAAACGGGACAGGGGCACCAGCCCCAGCATTTT.

The gene calls are TRBV5-1 and TRBJ2-1, with 7 bases matching TRBD1. The ends lost 4 bases at V and 4 bases at J; junction bases unmatched: 8. The CDR3 covers 15 residues. Germline V gene sequence: CDR1 SGHRS, CDR2 YFSETQ. The DNA of the CDR3 is TGCGCCAGCAGCGCGACAGGGTCGGGATACAATGAGCAGTTCTTC. Encoded protein: CASSATGSGYNEQFF.

This clonotype has more than one count but fewer than ten. The chain couples TRBV29-1 to TRBJ1-2; possible D gene TRBD1, 6 bases. This CDR3 comprises 14 residues. V was trimmed by 6 bases and J by 3 bases, leaving 17 bases between them. Looked up from germline, CDR1 is SQVTM and CDR2 is ANQGSEA. The CDR3 bases are TGCAGCGTGGCGAACCAGGGGTTGGACTATGGCTACACCTTC. As protein: CSVANQGLDYGYTF.

In its sample, this clonotype was seen many times. The J gene is TRBJ1-5, the V gene TRBV5-6; weak D call: TRBD1 (6 bases). The CDR3 length is 13 residues. Trimming stripped 4 bases from V and 6 bases from J, with 11 bases between. The V gene's germline CDR1 is SGHDT and CDR2 YYEEEE. Written as DNA, the CDR3 is TGTGCCAGCAGCGGGGGGCTCGGTCAGCCCCAGCATTTT. Its protein product is CASSGGLGQPQHF.